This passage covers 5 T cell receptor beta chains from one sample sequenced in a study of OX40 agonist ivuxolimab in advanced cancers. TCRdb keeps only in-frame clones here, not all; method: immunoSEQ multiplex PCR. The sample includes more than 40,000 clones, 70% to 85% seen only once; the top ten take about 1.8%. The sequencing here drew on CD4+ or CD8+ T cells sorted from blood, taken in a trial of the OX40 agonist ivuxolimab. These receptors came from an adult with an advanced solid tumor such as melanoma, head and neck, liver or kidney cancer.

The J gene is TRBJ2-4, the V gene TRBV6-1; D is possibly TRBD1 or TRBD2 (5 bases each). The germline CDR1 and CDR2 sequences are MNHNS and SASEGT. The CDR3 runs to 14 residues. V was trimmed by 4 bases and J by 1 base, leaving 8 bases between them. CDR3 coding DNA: TGTGCCAGCAGTGGAGGGGCGGCCAAAAACATTCAGTACTTC. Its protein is CASSGGAAKNIQYF.

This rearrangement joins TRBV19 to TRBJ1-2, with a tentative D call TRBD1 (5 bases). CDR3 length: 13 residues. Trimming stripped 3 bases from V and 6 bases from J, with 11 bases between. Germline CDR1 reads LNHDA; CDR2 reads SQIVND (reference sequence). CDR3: CASSMMSGDGYTF. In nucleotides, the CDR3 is TGTGCCAGTAGTATGATGTCGGGGGATGGCTACACCTTC.

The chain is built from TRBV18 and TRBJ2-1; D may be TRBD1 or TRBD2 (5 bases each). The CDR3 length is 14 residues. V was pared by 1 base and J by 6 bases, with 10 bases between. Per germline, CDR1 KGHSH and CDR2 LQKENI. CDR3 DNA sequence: TGTGCCAGCTCACCACAGAAGGGACCCAATGAGCAGTTCTTC. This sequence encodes CASSPQKGPNEQFF.

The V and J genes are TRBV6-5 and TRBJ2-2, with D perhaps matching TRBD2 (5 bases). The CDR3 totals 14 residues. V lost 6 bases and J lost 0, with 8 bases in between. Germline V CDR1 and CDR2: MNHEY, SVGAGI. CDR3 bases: TGTGCCAGCAGGAGGGTGTCGAACACCGGGGAGCTGTTTTTT. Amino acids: CASRRVSNTGELFF.

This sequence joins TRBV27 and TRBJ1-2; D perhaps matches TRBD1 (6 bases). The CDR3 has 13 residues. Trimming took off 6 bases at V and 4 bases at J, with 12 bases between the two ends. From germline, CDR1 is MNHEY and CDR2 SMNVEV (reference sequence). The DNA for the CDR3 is TGTGCCAGCAGCCAAGACAGGATCTATGGCTACACCTTC. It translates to CASSQDRIYGYTF.